Shown below are 30 T cell receptor delta chains from a single sample sequenced in a study of gammadelta T cells in human blood. TCRdb fed the RT-PCR reads into CATT to redo clone calling. This sample has some 1,000 delta-chain clones, with 6.5% found just once. Sequences were obtained from non-Vgamma9Vdelta2 gamma-delta T cells from infant blood. The receptor set was obtained from a human donor.

By its share, this clone is medium-sized. The chain joins TRDV1 to TRDJ1; 10 bases line up with TRDD3. Germline V gene sequence: CDR1 TSWWSYY, CDR2 QGS. The CDR3 sequence is 25 residues long. V gave up 3 bases and J gave up 0 bases; unmatched junction bases: 31. CDR3 bases: TGTGCTCTTGGGGACCCGGGAGTTCCTAGGCCCAGGACACTGGGGGATTCCGAGTACACCGATAAACTCATCTTT. Amino acids: CALGDPGVPRPRTLGDSEYTDKLIF.

Note on this clone: A read error is possible here, since a much larger clone lies one base away. The chain couples TRDV3 to TRDJ2, with D perhaps matching TRDD2 or TRDD3 (5 bases each). Germline V gene sequence: CDR1 TVYSNPD, CDR2 GDNSRS (reference sequence). The CDR3 totals 26 residues. The CDR3 region has the DNA TGTGCTCAAAGTCCCGGTCCTAAGGCAGGGAGGGGGCGAATAATCCGGAATAAAACTTTGACAGCACAACTCTTCTTT. Its translation is CAQSPGPKAGRGRIIRNKTLTAQLFF. Full variable domain (missing parts from reference TRDV3 and TRDJ2): CDKVTQSSPDQTVASGSEVVLLCTYDTVYSNPDLFWYRIRPDYSFQFVFYGDNSRSEGADFTQGRFSVKHILTQKAFHLVISPVRTEDSATYYCAQSPGPKAGRGRIIRNKTLTAQLFFGKGTQLIVEP.

This clone appeared a few times. The chain combines TRDV1 with TRDJ1, with 8 bases identical to TRDD3. The CDR3 loop spans 22 amino acids. CDR1 is TSWWSYY, CDR2 QGS, per germline. V was clipped by 2 bases and J by 7 bases; unmatched bases: 30. CDR3 sequence: CALGESKSRGRPTGGFWSKLIF. In nucleotides, the CDR3 is TGTGCTCTTGGGGAATCAAAGTCCCGTGGTCGACCTACTGGGGGGTTTTGGAGTAAACTCATCTTT.

This clone is large. The chain is built from TRDV1 and TRDJ1; no reliable D call. V dropped 0 bases and J dropped 0 bases, with 23 bases sitting between them. The CDR3 is 20 residues long. Germline V gene sequence: CDR1 TSWWSYY, CDR2 QGS. CDR3 bases: TGTGCTCTTGGGGAACTACCCCCCCCCGTACCTCTTCAGTACACCGATAAACTCATCTTT. It translates to CALGELPPPVPLQYTDKLIF.

By proportion, this clone is large (0.1 to 1%). This rearrangement joins TRDV1 to TRDJ1; tentative D call: TRDD3 (7 bases). Germline V CDR1 and CDR2: TSWWSYY, QGS. The length of the CDR3 is 20 residues. Trimming shortened V by 4 bases and J by 0 bases, and 27 bases separated the two germline ends. CDR3 DNA sequence: TGTGCTCTTGGGGTCCTCCTTCCCAACTTGTACTGGGGCTACACCGATAAACTCATCTTT. It encodes CALGVLLPNLYWGYTDKLIF.

Of note for this clone: This may arise from a read error, as a much more abundant clone is one base away. The gene calls are TRDV1 and TRDJ1; D perhaps matches TRDD3 (9 bases). CDR3 length: 19 residues. V was cut by 5 bases and J by 3 bases, with 28 bases left in between. The germline V gene has CDR1 TSWWSYY and CDR2 QGS. The CDR3 DNA reads as TGTGCTCTTGGGAAACCTTCCTATCTGGGGGATTTCGGGGCCGATAAACTCATCTTT. Its translation: CALGKPSYLGDFGADKLIF.

Turning to this clone: This may arise from a read error, as a much more abundant clone is one base away. The sample contains more than one DNA sequence encoding this CDR3. The J gene is given as TRDJ2, and the V gene is not called. The CDR3 is 10 residues long. The CDR3 sequence: CSALTAQLFF. Here the CDR3 DNA reads TGTAGTGCTTTGACAGCGCAACTCTTCTTT.

This clone is large within its sample. The gene calls are TRDV1 and TRDJ1, with D unclear. Germline CDR1 reads TSWWSYY; CDR2 reads QGS. Trimming left V 2 bases short and J 0 bases short, with 10 bases between. CDR3 length equals 15 residues. The CDR3 nucleotides are TGTGCTCTTGGGGAATTTCAGGCCGACACCGATAAACTCATCTTT. Residues: CALGEFQADTDKLIF.

This clone was detected only a few times. A single base separates this from a much larger clone, so it may be a read error. V gene TRDV1 combines with J gene TRDJ1, with 13 bases lining up with TRDD3. The CDR3 sequence is 21 residues long. CDR1 and CDR2 from the germline V gene are TSWWSYY and QGS. Written as DNA, the CDR3 is TGTGCTCTTGGGGACCCCGCTTCCAGCACTGGGGGATACGAACAAACCGGTAAACTCATCTTT. Protein product: CALGDPASSTGGYEQTGKLIF.

V usage is TRDV1 and J usage is TRDJ1; D is perhaps TRDD3 (5 bases). The length of the CDR3 is 20 residues. The germline gives CDR1 TSWWSYY, CDR2 QGS. V lost 0 bases, J lost 0 bases, and 23 bases lay in between. The CDR3 spells CALGELGLSSLGEYTDKLIF. The CDR3 nucleotides read TGTGCTCTTGGGGAACTCGGTCTCTCATCGCTGGGAGAATACACCGATAAACTCATCTTT.

This clone is medium-sized (0.01 to 0.1%). The V gene is TRAV38-2/DV8, the J gene TRDJ1; D possibly corresponds to TRDD3 (5 bases). V was shortened by 0 bases and J by 1 base, with 28 bases between the two germline ends. The CDR3 loop spans 21 amino acids. Germline lookup yields CDR1 TSESDYY and CDR2 QEAYKQQN. The CDR3: CAYRSEGLSVWGGTLTDKLIF. CDR3 sequence (DNA): TGTGCTTATAGGAGCGAAGGCCTAAGCGTATGGGGTGGTACCCTCACCGATAAACTCATCTTT.

Points on this clone: A read error likely explains why the TCRdb protein, taken from a much larger clone, differs from this DNA's translation at residue 3; the protein shown is translated from the DNA. This rearrangement joins TRDV1 to TRDJ2; D is possibly TRDD3 (5 bases). There are 18 residues in the CDR3. Per the germline V gene, CDR1 is TSWWSYY and CDR2 is QGS. CDR3 nucleotides: TGTGCTTTTGGGGAACCCTGGGTGTCGGAGGCTTTGACAGCACAACTCTTCTTT. This encodes CAFGEPWVSEALTAQLFF.

This clone is classed as medium-sized. The chain employs TRDV1 and TRDJ1; 8 bases line up with TRDD3. This CDR3 region has 16 residues. The germline V gene encodes CDR1 TSWWSYY and CDR2 QGS. The V and J ends lost 5 bases and 5 bases, in that order; junction bases with no gene match: 13. In DNA, the CDR3 is TGTGCTCTTGGGAAACGGGGGGATAGATCCCTAGATAAACTCATCTTT. It translates to CALGKRGDRSLDKLIF.

Sample share makes this clone large (0.1 to 1%). V usage is TRDV1 and J usage is TRDJ1, with TRDD3 matching 9 bases. The CDR3 loop spans 19 amino acids. The junction had 14 bases not matched to a gene; V was cut back by 2 bases and J by 1 base. Germline CDR1 and CDR2: TSWWSYY and QGS. CDR3 coding DNA: TGTGCTCTTGGGGAATCCCCCTCGTACTGGGGGACCGGCACCGATAAACTCATCTTT. As protein: CALGESPSYWGTGTDKLIF.

This clone is labeled medium-sized. The chain recombines TRAV38-2/DV8 with TRDJ1, with 11 bases that match TRDD3. The junction had 36 bases not matched to a gene; V was cut back by 1 base and J by 1 base. There are 27 residues in the CDR3. The germline gives CDR1 TSESDYY, CDR2 QEAYKQQN. As DNA, the CDR3 is TGTGCTTATAGGAGCAAATATCCATCGGCCTTCCTTACCTACGTGACTGGGGGATATCCGGCCACCGATAAACTCATCTTT. Its protein product is CAYRSKYPSAFLTYVTGGYPATDKLIF.

This clone appeared a few times. This could be a read error, since a much larger clone is one nucleotide away. The V call is TRDV1, the J call TRDJ1; D is possibly TRDD3 (10 bases). Trimming took off 8 bases at V and 2 bases at J, with 30 bases between the two ends. The CDR3 spans 19 residues. Germline V lookup: CDR1 TSWWSYY, CDR2 QGS. The CDR3 sequence: CALRVKPSYGLGDTDKLIF. The CDR3, as DNA: TGTGCTCTTAGGGTGAAACCTTCCTACGGACTGGGGGATACCGATAAACTCATCTTT.

This clone rates as large. The chain uses TRDV1 and TRDJ1; TRDD3 matches at 13 bases. Germline V gene lookup returns CDR1 TSWWSYY and CDR2 QGS. There are 21 residues in the CDR3. The junction had 29 bases not matched to a gene; V was cut back by 7 bases and J by 9 bases. In DNA form, the CDR3 reads TGTGCTCTTGCCCCCCACGCCTCCTCCCCATTGTACTGGGGGATACGCATAGAACTCATCTTT. This gives the protein CALAPHASSPLYWGIRIELIF.

By sample share, this clone is medium-sized (0.01 to 0.1%). The chain links TRAV38-2/DV8 to TRDJ1; 9 bases align to TRDD3. The V and J ends lost 1 base and 2 bases, in that order; junction bases with no gene match: 12. Germline V CDR1 and CDR2: TSESDYY, QEAYKQQN. The CDR3 runs to 18 residues. The CDR3 DNA is TGTGCTTATAGGAGCTTCGGGGCTACTGGGGGAGAGACCGATAAACTCATCTTT. It is translated as CAYRSFGATGGETDKLIF.

This clone is medium-sized. This chain joins TRDV1 and TRDJ1; 8 positions agree with TRDD3. The CDR3 covers 23 residues. V shed 0 bases, J shed 0 bases, and the junction held 24 bases outside the gene matches. Germline V gives CDR1 TSWWSYY, CDR2 QGS. CDR3 sequence (DNA): TGTGCTCTTGGGGAACTAGTAAGTAAGCGCCATCTGGGGGACCCCCTGTACACCGATAAACTCATCTTT. Translation gives CALGELVSKRHLGDPLYTDKLIF.

As concerns this clone: A much bigger clone sits one base away, suggesting this may be a read error. V and J are TRDV1 and TRDJ1; 7 nucleotides line up with TRDD3. J lost 0 bases, V lost 5 bases, and 27 bases had no gene match. CDR1 is TSWWSYY, CDR2 QGS, per germline. The CDR3 covers 22 residues. CDR3 nucleotide sequence: TGTGCTCTTGGGTCTTCAACCTTCACTCGGGGGATTGGGAGGTCGTACACCGATAAACTCATCTTT. Amino acid sequence: CALGSSTFTRGIGRSYTDKLIF.

In this sample, this clone is medium-sized. This chain links TRDV1 with TRDJ1, with TRDD3 matching over 8 bases. CDR3 length: 17 residues. V shed 5 bases and J 2 bases; nucleotides not matched to a gene: 13. CDR1 TSWWSYY and CDR2 QGS come from the germline V gene. The CDR3 loop reads CALGRASGGPLTDKLIF. CDR3 nucleotides: TGTGCTCTTGGGAGGGCCTCTGGGGGACCCCTAACCGATAAACTCATCTTT.

This clone is classed as medium-sized. V and J are TRDV1 and TRDJ1, with 9 nucleotides matching TRDD3. CDR1 and CDR2 (germline): TSWWSYY, QGS. The CDR3 totals 22 residues. J was trimmed by 0 bases and V by 9 bases; bases with no gene match: 29. The CDR3 DNA reads as TGTGCTCTGAGAGACACGAGGGACTGGGGGACCCCTCCTCGCAGTCACACCGATAAACTCATCTTT. Residues: CALRDTRDWGTPPRSHTDKLIF.

By share, this clone counts as large (0.1 to 1%). The chain is built from TRDV1 and TRDJ1, with 10 bases aligning to TRDD3. The CDR3 is made up of 21 amino acids. The V gene end was trimmed by 1 base and the J gene end by 0 bases; junction bases not matched to a gene: 17. From germline, CDR1 is TSWWSYY and CDR2 QGS. CDR3 nucleotide sequence: TGTGCTCTTGGGGAACATTTCTTCCTACGACTGGGGGATCCGTACACCGATAAACTCATCTTT. It translates to CALGEHFFLRLGDPYTDKLIF.

This clone is categorized as medium-sized. The chain couples TRDV1 to TRDJ1, with 13 bases matching TRDD3. V dropped 7 bases and J dropped 3; count of bases not matched to a gene: 26. The CDR3 has 22 amino acids. Germline V gene data show CDR1 as TSWWSYY and CDR2 as QGS. The CDR3 is CALVRTPSPVILGDTPSDKLIF. CDR3 coding DNA: TGTGCTCTTGTGCGGACCCCATCCCCCGTCATACTGGGGGATACGCCATCCGATAAACTCATCTTT.

Concerning this clone itself: A far larger clone lies a single base away; this is likely a read error. The chain combines TRDV1 with TRDJ1; 11 bases fit TRDD3. Per the germline V gene, CDR1 is TSWWSYY and CDR2 is QGS. J lost 0 bases, V lost 2 bases, and 35 bases had no gene match. CDR3 length: 27 residues. The DNA of the CDR3 is TGTGCTCTTGGGGAATGTCAACGGGGTCCAAACAACATACATACTGGGGGATATCGTTTGTACACCGATAAACTCATCTTT. Encoded protein: CALGECQRGPNNIHTGGYRLYTDKLIF.

This clone is categorized as medium-sized. The chain combines TRDV1 with TRDJ1, with a possible D match to TRDD3 (7 bases). Germline-derived CDR1 and CDR2 are TSWWSYY and QGS. The CDR3 is 21 amino acids. Trimming took 1 base from V and 6 from J, leaving 33 bases between them. The CDR3 DNA reads TGTGCTCTTGGGGAACGGCGACCTTCCACTACTGGGGACCCTCTTCGCTATAAACTCATCTTT. Its protein product is CALGERRPSTTGDPLRYKLIF.

This clone was detected a few times. The likely explanation is a read error, given a far larger clone one base away. Other DNA variants within this sample encode the same CDR3. The chain links TRAV29/DV5 to TRDJ1, with a possible D match to TRDD2 (5 bases). V was clipped by 3 bases and J by 10 bases, with 22 bases between them. The germline V gene has CDR1 NSMFDY and CDR2 ISSIKDK. CDR3 length equals 14 residues. Here the CDR3 DNA reads TGTGCAGCAACTTCTTCCGGCGACCCCGGCGGACTCATCTTT. Translating it yields CAATSSGDPGGLIF.

By sample fraction, this clone is hyperexpanded. The identical CDR3 is also encoded by other nucleotide sequences in the sample. The chain has TRDV2 and TRDJ1, with TRDD3 matching 10 bases. The ends lost 6 bases at V and 0 bases at J; junction bases unmatched: 6. The length of the CDR3 is 15 residues. Germline values: CDR1 GEAIGNYY, CDR2 EKD. CDR3 nucleotides: TGTGCCTGTCCTACTGGGGGATCGTACACCGATAAACTCATCTTT. Encoded protein: CACPTGGSYTDKLIF.

About this clone: Being one base from a much bigger clone, this may be a read error. The chain couples TRDV3 to TRDJ1; a possible D gene is TRDD2 (8 bases). V lost 0 bases and J lost 0, with 32 bases in between. Looked up from germline, CDR1 is TVYSNPD and CDR2 is GDNSRS (reference sequence). The CDR3 has 21 amino acids. The CDR3 sequence is CAFSFRLPTLTGASYTDKLIF. CDR3 bases: TGTGCCTTTAGTTTTAGACTTCCTACGCTTACTGGGGCCTCGTACACCGATAAACTCATCTTT.

Relative to its sample, this clone is medium-sized. The chain carries TRAV14/DV4 and TRDJ1, with 9 positions matching TRDD3. Per germline, CDR1 TSDPSYG and CDR2 QGSYDQQN (reference sequence). There are 18 residues in the CDR3. The DNA of the CDR3 is TGTGCTCTGAGTGAGGCAGGGGGGGGGATACCGTGCACCGATAAACTCATCTTT. Encoded protein: CALSEAGGGIPCTDKLIF.